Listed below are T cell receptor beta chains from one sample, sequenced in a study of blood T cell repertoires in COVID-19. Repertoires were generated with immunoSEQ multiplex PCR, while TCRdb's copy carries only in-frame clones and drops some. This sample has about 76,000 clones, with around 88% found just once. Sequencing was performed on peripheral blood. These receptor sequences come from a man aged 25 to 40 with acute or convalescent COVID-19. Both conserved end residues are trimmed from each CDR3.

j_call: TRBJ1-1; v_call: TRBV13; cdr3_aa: ASSMGRTNTEAF
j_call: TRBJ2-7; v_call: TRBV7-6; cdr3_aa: ASSLAGGSGDEQY
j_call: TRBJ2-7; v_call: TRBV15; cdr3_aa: ATSAHGGRGQEQY
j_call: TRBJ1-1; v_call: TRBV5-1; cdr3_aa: ASSTRTGLYEAF
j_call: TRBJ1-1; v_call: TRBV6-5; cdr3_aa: ASSSQGGRAEAF
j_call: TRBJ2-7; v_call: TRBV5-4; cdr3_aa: ASSSGLAGSAYEQY
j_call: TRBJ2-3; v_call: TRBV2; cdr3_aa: ASKALGSSTDTQY
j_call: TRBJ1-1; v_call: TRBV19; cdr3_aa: ASRRTGPNTEAF
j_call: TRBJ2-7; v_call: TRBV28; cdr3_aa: ASSLSLGEGEQY
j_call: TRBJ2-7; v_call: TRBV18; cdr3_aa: ASSGQRGWEQY
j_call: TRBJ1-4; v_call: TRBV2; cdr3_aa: ASRRTTNEKLF
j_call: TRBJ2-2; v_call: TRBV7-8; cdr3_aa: ASSLVLAGGPGELF
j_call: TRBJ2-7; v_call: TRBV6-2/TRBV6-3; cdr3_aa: ASSYGLAAGEQY
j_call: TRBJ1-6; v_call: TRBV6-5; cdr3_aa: ASSYSRDSDSPLH
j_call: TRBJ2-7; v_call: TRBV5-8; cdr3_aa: ASSLGTGTTTYEQY
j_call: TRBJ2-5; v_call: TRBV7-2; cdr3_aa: ASSQRGGETQY
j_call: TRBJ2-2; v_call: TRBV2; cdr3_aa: ASSEVGVYTGELF
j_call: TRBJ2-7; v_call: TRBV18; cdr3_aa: ASSPGGQRPYEQY
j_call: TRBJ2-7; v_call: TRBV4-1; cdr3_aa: ASSQGPDYEQY
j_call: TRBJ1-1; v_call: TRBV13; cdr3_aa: ASSLGLGRTEAF
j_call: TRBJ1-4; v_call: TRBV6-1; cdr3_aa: ASSEKVTGGEKLF
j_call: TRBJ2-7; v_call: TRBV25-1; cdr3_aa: ASSAGTSGSYEQY
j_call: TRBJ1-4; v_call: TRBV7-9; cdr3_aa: ASSDGQGSEKLF
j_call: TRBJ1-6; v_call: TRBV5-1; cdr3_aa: ASTIEGGLSSPLH
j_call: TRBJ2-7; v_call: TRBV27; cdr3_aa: ASSLAGYYEQY
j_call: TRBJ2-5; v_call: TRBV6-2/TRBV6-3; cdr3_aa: ASSYSAGVGETQY
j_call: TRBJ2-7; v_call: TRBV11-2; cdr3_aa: ASSLEPSGSYEQY
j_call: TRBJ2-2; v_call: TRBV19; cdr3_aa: ASKEGRTGQTGELF
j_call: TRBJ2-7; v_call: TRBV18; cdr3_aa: ASSPPRGYEQY
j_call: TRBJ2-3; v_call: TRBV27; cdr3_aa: ASSLTSGSTDTQY
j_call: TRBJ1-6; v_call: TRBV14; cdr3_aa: ASSQDEGTTSPLH
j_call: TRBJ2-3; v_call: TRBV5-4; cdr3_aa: ASSYPQGLGTDTQY
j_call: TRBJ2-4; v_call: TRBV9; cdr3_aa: ASSVGVAPKNIQY
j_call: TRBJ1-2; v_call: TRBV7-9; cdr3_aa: ASSLRDQGYT
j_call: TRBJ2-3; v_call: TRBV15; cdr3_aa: ATSNSGRGTDTQY
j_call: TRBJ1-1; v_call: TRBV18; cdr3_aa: ASSPLSETEAF
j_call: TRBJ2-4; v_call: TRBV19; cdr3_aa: ASSMGQGRAKNIQY
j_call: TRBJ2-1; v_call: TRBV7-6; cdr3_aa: ASSPGTSGRGEQF
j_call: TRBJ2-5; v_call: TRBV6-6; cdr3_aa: ASSYKREGPETQY
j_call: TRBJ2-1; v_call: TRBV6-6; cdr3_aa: ASTPSYNEQF
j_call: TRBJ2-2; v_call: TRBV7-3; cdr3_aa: ASSLFSGLLAGAGELF
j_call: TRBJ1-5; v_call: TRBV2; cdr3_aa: ASSGQHSNQPQH
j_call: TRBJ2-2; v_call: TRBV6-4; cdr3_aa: ASRLGQGAAGSGELF
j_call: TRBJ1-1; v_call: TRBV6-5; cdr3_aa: ASARNPNTEAF
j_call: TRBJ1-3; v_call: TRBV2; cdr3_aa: ASGDRVGNTIY
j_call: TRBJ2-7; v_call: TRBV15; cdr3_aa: ATSRKGGLAGGPAAYEQY
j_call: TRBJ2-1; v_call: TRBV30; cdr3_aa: AWMGDRNYNEQF
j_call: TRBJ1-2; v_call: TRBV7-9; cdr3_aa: ASSPPIWLNYGYT
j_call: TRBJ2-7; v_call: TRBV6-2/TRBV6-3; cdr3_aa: ASSYNQVWH
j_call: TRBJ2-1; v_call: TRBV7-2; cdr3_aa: ASRGGSREQF
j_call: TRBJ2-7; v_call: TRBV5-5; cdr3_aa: ASSRDGGSRSYEQY
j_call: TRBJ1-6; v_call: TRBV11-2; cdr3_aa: ASSLPLPSYNSPLH
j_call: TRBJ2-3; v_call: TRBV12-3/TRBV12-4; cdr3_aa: ASRFLDTQY
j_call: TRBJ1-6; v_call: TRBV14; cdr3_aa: ASSLTTSGAPLH
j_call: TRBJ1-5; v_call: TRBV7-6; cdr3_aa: ASSLMQGDSNQPQH
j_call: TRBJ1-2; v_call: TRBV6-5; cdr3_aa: ASSYSGTNYGYT
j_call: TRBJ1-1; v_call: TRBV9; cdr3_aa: ASSLQGITEAF